These 2 T cell receptor beta chains were all obtained from the same sample, sequenced in a study of OX40 agonist ivuxolimab in advanced cancers. The method was immunoSEQ multiplex PCR; TCRdb's version includes in-frame clones alone and lacks a portion of them. The table includes fewer than 65,000 clones, roughly 85% detected once. The specimen comprised CD4+ or CD8+ T cells sorted from blood, sampled in a trial of the OX40 agonist ivuxolimab. The receptors here all came from an adult with an advanced solid tumor such as melanoma, head and neck, liver or kidney cancer.

V gene TRBV28 combines with J gene TRBJ2-2; a weak D match, TRBD1 (6 bases). V shed 3 bases and J shed 4 bases, with 12 bases lying between them. Germline V gene lookup returns CDR1 MDHEN and CDR2 SYDVKM. This CDR3 contains 15 residues. CDR3 sequence: CASSFISGVTGELFF. The CDR3 region has the DNA TGTGCCAGCAGTTTCATATCAGGGGTCACCGGGGAGCTGTTTTTT.

This chain uses TRBV25-1 with TRBJ1-2; 10 bases line up with TRBD1. CDR3 length equals 13 residues. V was clipped by 6 bases and J by 8 bases; unmatched bases: 6. Germline V gene data show CDR1 as MGHDK and CDR2 as SYGVNS. CDR3 loop: CASSVTGGGGYTF. The CDR3 DNA reads as TGTGCCAGCAGCGTGACAGGGGGCGGAGGCTACACCTTC.